The following is a TCR beta chain sequence with its context. What it binds is not known. This CDR3 region has 13 residues. Germline V gives CDR1 SEHNR, CDR2 FQNEAQ (reference sequence). V lost 5 bases and J 1 base, leaving 8 bases between the germline ends. The sample originates from a study of cytomegalovirus exposure and HLA in healthy donors. Overall study results and limits: The study put around 180 TCR beta chains on its list as cytomegalovirus-associated. Data from an earlier analysis indicated that most TCR beta V segments were productive either about 87% or about 30% of the time.

Primers for the PCR totalled 60 Vbeta and 13 Jbeta. The data were produced by immunoSEQ multiplex PCR, yet TCRdb's version contains in-frame clones alone and is incomplete. The data hold about 97,000 clones, with around 80% observed a single time. Material: PBMCs. V gene TRBV7-9 combines with J gene TRBJ1-1, with D perhaps matching TRBD1 (5 bases). This TCR derives from a male donor in good health and CMV-seropositive. CDR3 protein: CASSGAKNTEAFF. CDR3 nucleotides: TGTGCCAGCAGCGGGGCAAAGAACACTGAAGCTTTCTTT.